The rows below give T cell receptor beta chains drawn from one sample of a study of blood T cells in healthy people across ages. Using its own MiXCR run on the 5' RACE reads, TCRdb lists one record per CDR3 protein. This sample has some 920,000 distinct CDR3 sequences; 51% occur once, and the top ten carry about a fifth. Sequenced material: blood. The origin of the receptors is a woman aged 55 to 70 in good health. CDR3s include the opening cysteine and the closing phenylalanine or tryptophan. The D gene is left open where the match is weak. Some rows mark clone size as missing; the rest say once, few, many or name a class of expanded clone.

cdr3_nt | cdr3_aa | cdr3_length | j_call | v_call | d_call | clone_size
TGCGCCAGCAGCCAAGATCTCCCTCGCGAGCAGTACTTC | CASSQDLPREQYF | 13 | TRBJ2-7 | TRBV4-1 | - | -
TGTGCCAGCAGCTTAAACTGGGCTACTGAAGCTTTCTTT | CASSLNWATEAFF | 13 | TRBJ1-1 | TRBV12-3/TRBV12-4 | - | -
TGCGCCAGCAGCATTGACCCGGGACCGGTCACAGATACGCAGTATTTT | CASSIDPGPVTDTQYF | 16 | TRBJ2-3 | TRBV5-1 | - | -
TGTGCCAGCACCGTAGGACAGACTAACTATGGCTACACCTTC | CASTVGQTNYGYTF | 14 | TRBJ1-2 | TRBV28 | - | few
TGTGCCATCAGTGAGTCGGGGTGGGGGAACACTGAAGCTTTCTTT | CAISESGWGNTEAFF | 15 | TRBJ1-1 | TRBV10-3 | - | few
TGTGCCAGCAGTTTCGACTTCAGCTACGAGCAGTACTTC | CASSFDFSYEQYF | 13 | TRBJ2-7 | TRBV11-2 | - | -
TGCGCCAGCAGCTTGGAAAGGGCGGCGGGCACTGAAGCTTTCTTT | CASSLERAAGTEAFF | 15 | TRBJ1-1 | TRBV5-1 | - | -
TGTGCCAGCAGCCCCACGGGGGGCAGGGATCAGCCCCAGCATTTT | CASSPTGGRDQPQHF | 15 | TRBJ1-5 | TRBV7-2 | - | -
TGTGCCCCCAAGAGGTTTAAGTACGAGCAGTACTTC | CAPKRFKYEQYF | 12 | TRBJ2-7 | TRBV10-3 | - | -
TGTGCCACCAGTCCCGGGAGATCTCATGATGAGCAGTACTTC | CATSPGRSHDEQYF | 14 | TRBJ2-7 | TRBV24-1 | - | -
TGTGCCAGCAGCCGACGACTTGTGGGCCAAGAGACCCAGTACTTC | CASSRRLVGQETQYF | 15 | TRBJ2-5 | TRBV7-7 | - | -
TGTGCCGGCAGTTTTCACATGAGCTCTGGGGCCAACGTCCTGACTTTC | CAGSFHMSSGANVLTF | 16 | TRBJ2-6 | TRBV27 | - | -
TGCGCCAGCAGCTTGGTTGCGGGTGGGCCCAATGAGCAGTACTTC | CASSLVAGGPNEQYF | 15 | TRBJ2-5 | TRBV5-1 | - | -
TGCGCCAGCAGCGAAAGACAGCCGAATGAAAAACTGTTTTTT | CASSERQPNEKLFF | 14 | TRBJ1-4 | TRBV5-1 | - | -
TGTGCCAGCAGTTTATACGGACTAGATTTTAATGAGCAGTTCTTC | CASSLYGLDFNEQFF | 15 | TRBJ2-1 | TRBV28 | TRBD2 | -
TGTGCCAGCAGCTTTTTCGGAGAAGTCCAAGAGACCCAGTACTTC | CASSFFGEVQETQYF | 15 | TRBJ2-5 | TRBV7-2 | - | -
TGTGCCAGCGCCGGGACTAGCCGGTCCTACGAGCAGTACTTC | CASAGTSRSYEQYF | 14 | TRBJ2-7 | TRBV3-1 | TRBD2 | -
TGTGCCAGCAGCCAGGGGGGTAAGGGCACTGAAGCTTTCTTT | CASSQGGKGTEAFF | 14 | TRBJ1-1 | TRBV7-9 | TRBD1 | -
TGCGCCAGCAGCCCCCGACAGGGGAGTGGCGGCTACACCTTC | CASSPRQGSGGYTF | 14 | TRBJ1-2 | TRBV5-1 | TRBD1 | once
TGTGCCAGCAGCCAGGACTCATTCTATGGCTACACCTTC | CASSQDSFYGYTF | 13 | TRBJ1-2 | TRBV3-1 | - | few
TGCAGCGGGGGCTCACAGGGTACCTACGAGCAGTACTTC | CSGGSQGTYEQYF | 13 | TRBJ2-7 | TRBV20-1 | - | -
TGTGCCAGCCATGCAGGGTCGGGAAAGAACACTGAAGCTTTCTTT | CASHAGSGKNTEAFF | 15 | TRBJ1-1 | TRBV12-3/TRBV12-4 | - | -
TGTGCCAGTAGTTTGGGACAGGAAGAAAAACTGTTTTTT | CASSLGQEEKLFF | 13 | TRBJ1-4 | TRBV12-3/TRBV12-4 | TRBD1 | -
TGTGCCAGCAGCCGCGACAGGAGTTCGGATACGCAGTATTTT | CASSRDRSSDTQYF | 14 | TRBJ2-3 | TRBV6-5 | - | -